This T cell receptor (beta chain) comes out of a study of regulatory T cells in long-lasting Graves disease. In this sample, this clonotype turned up many times. Its cognate antigen is unknown. J gave up 4 bases and V 6 bases, and 4 bases lay outside the gene matches. This CDR3 spans 14 amino acids. Per the germline V gene, CDR1 is MNHEY and CDR2 is SVGEGT. TCR beta libraries were built with iRepertoire HTBI primers and Arm-PCR of CDR3 regions. TCRdb reanalysed the multiplex PCR reads using MiXCR and keeps one entry per CDR3 protein. The table shows roughly 700,000 distinct CDR3 sequences, with 30% occurring only once. Study-wide results and limits: Persistent patients shared more public clonotypes (under 3,000) than newly diagnosed patients (under 1,000). Persistent disease was characterized by preferential usage of TRBV28, TRBJ1-2 and TRBJ2-5. Persistent Graves' cases showed lower TCR diversity than newly diagnosed cases. Investigators studied peripheral blood only, not thyroid tissue.

The time point: persistent/refractory GD, antithyroid drugs over 5 years with positive TRAb. PBMCs provided the RNA from which the TCR library was made. V gene TRBV6-2 or TRBV6-3 combines with J gene TRBJ1-5, with 9 bases that match TRBD1. The material sequenced was peripheral blood mononuclear cells (PBMCs), taken when the disease was refractory, from a patient treated with antithyroid drugs. The source is a female donor with Graves disease. The CDR3 bases are TGTGCCAGCAGGTCGGGACAGGGAAATCAGCCCCAGCATTTT. As protein: CASRSGQGNQPQHF.